Each of the 9 T cell receptor beta chains below was sequenced from the same sample in a study of blood T cell repertoires in COVID-19. The table came from immunoSEQ multiplex PCR; TCRdb's copy has only in-frame clones and leaves some out. The sample lists about 180,000 clones, over 75% occurring once. The sample taken for sequencing was PBMCs or T cells enriched from blood (not recorded which). Receptors originate from a woman under 30 who had recovered from COVID-19.

The J gene is TRBJ2-7, the V gene TRBV28, with TRBD2 matching 8 bases. Germline assignment: CDR1 MDHEN and CDR2 SYDVKM. This CDR3 is built from 14 residues. J lost 2 bases, V lost 7 bases, and 7 bases had no gene match. CDR3 DNA sequence: TGTGCCAGCACCCCGGGGGGGTTTGCCTACGAGCAGTACTTC. As protein: CASTPGGFAYEQYF.

The chain is built from TRBV28 and TRBJ2-7; TRBD2 matches at 7 bases. There are 15 residues in the CDR3. Per germline, CDR1 MDHEN and CDR2 SYDVKM. V was pared by 3 bases and J by 4 bases, with 9 bases of the junction left unmatched. CDR3 sequence reads: CASSFSRGGYYEQYF. Here the CDR3 DNA reads TGTGCCAGCAGTTTTTCCCGGGGAGGGTATTACGAGCAGTACTTC.

The chain carries TRBV11-2 and TRBJ1-2; D is uncertain. The germline V and J ends were trimmed by 1 base and 4 bases, with 4 bases remaining between them. Germline V gives CDR1 SGHAT, CDR2 FQNNGV. The CDR3 totals 12 residues. The DNA for the CDR3 is TGTGCCAGCAGCTTAGGCGTCTATGGCTACACCTTC. As protein: CASSLGVYGYTF.

The chain couples TRBV7-2 to TRBJ1-4; D is undetermined. V lost 1 base and J lost 7, with 16 bases in between. The CDR3 spans 16 residues. Germline-derived CDR1 and CDR2 are SGHTA and FQGNSA. CDR3 residues: CASSLGGRGYGEKLFF. The CDR3 DNA reads TGTGCCAGCAGCTTAGGTGGTCGGGGATATGGTGAAAAACTGTTTTTT. The full variable domain, its missing parts supplied by reference TRBV7-2 and TRBJ1-4, is GAGVSQSPSNKVTEKGKDVELRCDPISGHTALYWYRQSLGQGLEFLIYFQGNSAPDKSGLPSDRFSAERTGGSVSTLTIQRTQQEDSAVYLCASSLGGRGYGEKLFFGSGTQLSVL.

The chain links TRBV27 to TRBJ2-7, with 7 bases that match TRBD2. The CDR3 spans 15 residues. From germline, CDR1 is MNHEY and CDR2 SMNVEV (reference sequence). Trimming took 2 bases from V and 4 from J; bases not matched to a gene: 8. CDR3 sequence reads: CASSLLWRETYEQYF. CDR3 DNA sequence: TGTGCCAGCAGTTTACTTTGGCGGGAGACATACGAGCAGTACTTC.

This clone was seen once. V is TRBV28 and J is TRBJ1-5; maybe TRBD1 (6 bases). Germline assignment: CDR1 MDHEN and CDR2 SYDVKM. The CDR3 totals 15 residues. V lost 5 bases and J 7 bases, leaving 18 bases between the germline ends. The CDR3 sequence: CASSLTGTLRQPQHF. The CDR3 region has the DNA TGTGCCAGCAGTCTCACCGGGACACTTAGGCAGCCCCAGCATTTT.

This chain links TRBV25-1 with TRBJ1-2, with TRBD1 matching over 9 bases. Trimming at V came to 6 bases and at J to 8 bases, leaving 7 bases not matched to a gene. In germline, CDR1 is MGHDK, CDR2 SYGVNS. This CDR3 is built from 13 residues. The CDR3 protein is CASSLTGGRGYTF. The CDR3 nucleotides read TGTGCCAGCAGCTTGACAGGGGGAAGGGGCTACACCTTC.

The chain recombines TRBV18 with TRBJ1-2; a possible D gene is TRBD1 (6 bases). Trimming pared 3 bases from V and 8 bases from J, leaving 16 bases between. Germline CDR1 and CDR2: KGHSH and LQKENI. This CDR3 contains 14 residues. CDR3 sequence reads: CASSPDSHPTGYTF. Here the CDR3 DNA reads TGTGCCAGCTCACCGGACAGTCACCCGACGGGCTACACCTTC.

The rearrangement joins TRBV4-3 to TRBJ1-3; possible D gene TRBD1, 5 bases. The length of the CDR3 is 16 residues. V was pared by 0 bases and J by 3 bases, with 12 bases between. Germline V gene sequence: CDR1 LGHNA, CDR2 YSLEER. The CDR3, as DNA: TGCGCCAGCAGCCAAGAATTAGGGGCATATGGAAACACCATATATTTT. Translating gives CASSQELGAYGNTIYF.